Sequencing of this TCR beta chain was carried out in a study of T cell responses to AZD1222 COVID-19 vaccine. Study findings and constraints: Close to half of all spike-specific TCRs reportedly target regions of the variants that are unmutated. The donors showed a predominance of white British ancestry and of females, with possible underestimation of clonal diversity. Sampling captured repertoires only after the peak T cell response. There were vaccine-associated CD4 TCRs across spike, dominant at 160-218 and 743-854.

CDR1 is MDHEN, CDR2 SYDVKM, per germline. The CDR3 is 16 amino acids. The V and J ends lost 5 bases and 3 bases respectively, with 17 bases between them. TCRdb's copy holds only in-frame clones and misses some; the assay was immunoSEQ multiplex PCR. The table has roughly 150,000 clones, about 91% seen once. For this clone: The antigen is undetermined.

This specimen was peripheral blood, taken on day 0 of AZD1222 vaccination. V gene TRBV28 combines with J gene TRBJ1-5, with D possibly matching TRBD1 (6 bases). This clonotype originated in an adult in good health. The CDR3, as DNA: TGTGCCAGCAGTCGCGGTAGGGGGGCGAACAATCAGCCCCAGCATTTT. It encodes CASSRGRGANNQPQHF.